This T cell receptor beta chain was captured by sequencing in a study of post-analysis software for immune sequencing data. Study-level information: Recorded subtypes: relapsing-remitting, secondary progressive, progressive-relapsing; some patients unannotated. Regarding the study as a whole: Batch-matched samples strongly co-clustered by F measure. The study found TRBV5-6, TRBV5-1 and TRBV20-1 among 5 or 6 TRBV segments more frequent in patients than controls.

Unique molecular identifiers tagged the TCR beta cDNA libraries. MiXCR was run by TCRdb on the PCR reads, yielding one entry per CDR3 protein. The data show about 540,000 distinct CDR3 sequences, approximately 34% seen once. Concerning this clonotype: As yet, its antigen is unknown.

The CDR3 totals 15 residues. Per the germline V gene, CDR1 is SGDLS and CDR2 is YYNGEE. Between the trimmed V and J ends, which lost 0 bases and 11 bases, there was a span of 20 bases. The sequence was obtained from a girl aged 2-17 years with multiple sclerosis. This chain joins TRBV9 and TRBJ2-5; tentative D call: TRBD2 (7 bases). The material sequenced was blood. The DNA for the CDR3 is TGTGCCAGCAGCGTAGCTGCGGGGGCGTACAATGAGCAGTACTTC. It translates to CASSVAAGAYNEQYF.